This T cell receptor beta chain came from a study of T cells in Graves' hyperthyroidism and ophthalmopathy. The overall study: Pretreatment peripheral blood was obtained at initial diagnosis.

In germline, CDR1 is MDHEN, CDR2 SYDVKM. The V segment lost 2 bases and the J segment 0 bases; nucleotides outside the gene matches: 6. This CDR3 has 16 residues. Cells are PBMCs isolated from around 9.4 ml of fresh blood. What was amplified from RNA transcripts were TCR beta CDR3 regions. First-round RT-PCR targeting the TCR CDR3 was performed with the HTBI primer set. In TCRdb, the multiplex PCR reads were re-called with MiXCR into one record per CDR3 protein. In the table there are approximately 520,000 distinct CDR3 sequences, less than 25% of which are singletons. The table lists this clonotype with many counts.

Input material: blood. This chain links TRBV28 with TRBJ1-1; 7 bases line up with TRBD1. This sequence originates from a young man with Graves' hyperthyroidism. DNA of the CDR3: TGTGCCAGCAGTTTACCGGGACAGCCCATGAACACTGAAGCTTTCTTT. Protein: CASSLPGQPMNTEAFF.